The rows below give T cell receptor beta chains drawn from one sample of a study of metastatic and nonmetastatic thyroid tumors. From the PCR reads, TCRdb re-called clones with MiXCR. The sample lists 30,000 to 40,000 clones, approximately 32% occurring once. Sequencing used blood. The receptors were sampled from a female donor with papillary thyroid cancer or a benign thyroid nodule (not recorded which). Some clones in this sample may be carry-over from other donors' samples. Both conserved end residues are part of each CDR3. D genes are given only for firm matches. Clone size is not always given. Where it is, it says once, few, many or a class for expanded clones.

J gene	clone size	V gene	D gene	CDR3 DNA	CDR3 protein
TRBJ1-3	NA	TRBV28	NA	TGTGCCAGCAGTTTAGTGCGGGCTATTAGAATCACCATATATTTT	CASSLVRAIRITIYF
TRBJ1-1	medium-sized	TRBV7-2	NA	TGTGCCAGCAGCTTAGCGTGGACTGAAGCTTTCTTT	CASSLAWTEAFF
TRBJ2-7	medium-sized	TRBV15	TRBD2	TGTGCCACCAGCAGAGAGGCTAGCGGGGGGTACGAGCAGTACTTC	CATSREASGGYEQYF
TRBJ2-1	medium-sized	TRBV6-5	NA	TGTGCCAGCAGTTACGGCCACTACAATGAGCAGTTCTTC	CASSYGHYNEQFF
TRBJ1-2	NA	TRBV6-1	NA	TGTGCCGGTGGACCGTACGTCTATTGCTACACCTTC	CAGGPYVYCYTF
TRBJ2-3	many	TRBV7-2	NA	TGTGCCAGCAGCGAGAGGGGGGGGGACACAGATACGCAGTATTTT	CASSERGGDTDTQYF
TRBJ2-7	NA	TRBV4-2	NA	TGTGCCAGCAGCCAAGATCCCTACGAACAGTACTTC	CASSQDPYEQYF
TRBJ2-1	once	TRBV11-1	NA	TGTGCCAGCAGCTTAAAGGCCGTTGGGCAGTTCTTC	CASSLKAVGQFF
TRBJ1-3	NA	TRBV5-1	NA	TGCGCCAGCAGCTATGGAAGTTACTTTGGAAACACCATATATTTT	CASSYGSYFGNTIYF
TRBJ2-2	few	TRBV6-1	TRBD2	TGTGCCAGCAGTAGTCTAGCGGGAGGGACCTGGGAGCTTTTTTTT	CASSSLAGGTWELFF
TRBJ2-1	many	TRBV6-5	NA	TGTGCCAGCAGTTACTCGGGGGACGCTTACAATGAGCAGTTCTTC	CASSYSGDAYNEQFF
TRBJ1-3	many	TRBV19	NA	TGTGCTGCGCCAGGAAACACCATATATTTT	CAAPGNTIYF
TRBJ1-1	many	TRBV2	TRBD1	TGTGCCAGCAGTGTTGGACAGGTCGGGACTGAAGCTTTCTTT	CASSVGQVGTEAFF
TRBJ1-1	many	TRBV3-1	NA	TGTGCCAGCAGCCAAGGCACTCAGGGGAGGAACACTGAAGCTTTCTTT	CASSQGTQGRNTEAFF
TRBJ2-3	few	TRBV6-2/TRBV6-3	NA	TGTGCCAGCAGTTACTCGAGATCGAGGGATACGCAGTATTTT	CASSYSRSRDTQYF
TRBJ1-2	NA	TRBV6-2/TRBV6-3	TRBD1	TGTGCCAGCAGTTACCGAAGACAGGGGGCGAGCGGCTATGGCTACACCTTC	CASSYRRQGASGYGYTF
TRBJ2-1	few	TRBV20-1	NA	TGCAGTGCTAGGGCCAACCTAGACAATGAGCAGTTCTTC	CSARANLDNEQFF
TRBJ1-2	NA	TRBV20-1	NA	TGCTCTTACAACAGGGAGGGCTACACCTTC	CSYNREGYTF
TRBJ2-3	many	TRBV20-1	TRBD2	TGCAGTGCTAGAGATCGGGCTAGCGGGGGGGCCCTCACAGATACGCAGTATTTT	CSARDRASGGALTDTQYF
TRBJ1-2	many	TRBV7-8	TRBD1	TGTGCCAGCAGCCCAGAGTGGACAGGCGGAGGTGGCTACACCTTC	CASSPEWTGGGGYTF
TRBJ2-7	once	TRBV20-1	NA	TGCAGTGCGGAGCAGCCATGGGAGAGATACGAGCAGTACTTC	CSAEQPWERYEQYF
TRBJ1-2	NA	TRBV9	TRBD1	TGTGCCAGCAGCGAGAGGGGGCAGGGTCCGCGACGTGGCTACACCTTC	CASSERGQGPRRGYTF
TRBJ1-4	NA	TRBV4-1	NA	TGCGCCAGCAGCCAAGTTGCCTTGGCGGGTGAAAAACTGTTTTTT	CASSQVALAGEKLFF
TRBJ1-2	NA	TRBV30	NA	TGTGCCGGACCTGGGCCAACCACGCGCTGCTACACCTTC	CAGPGPTTRCYTF
TRBJ2-1	NA	TRBV12-5	NA	TGTGCTAGTGGTTTGGGCAATGAGCAGTTCTTC	CASGLGNEQFF
TRBJ2-7	NA	TRBV30	NA	TGTGCCTGGAGCGCAACGTGGTCTGGTGAGCATTACTTC	CAWSATWSGEHYF
TRBJ1-6	few	TRBV27	NA	TGTGCCAGCAGTTTATCTATGGGGACTTCCTATAATTCACCCCTCCACTTT	CASSLSMGTSYNSPLHF
TRBJ1-3	many	TRBV12-3/TRBV12-4	NA	TGTGCCAGCAGTTTCCCGGGGCTGACTGGAAACACCATATATTTT	CASSFPGLTGNTIYF
TRBJ1-1	many	TRBV18	TRBD1	TGTGCCAGCTCGGCCGGACAGGCTTTGAACACTGAAGCTTTCTTT	CASSAGQALNTEAFF
TRBJ2-7	few	TRBV6-1	NA	TGTGCCAGCAGCCTCTTTGCAGGGTCCTACGAGCAGTACTTC	CASSLFAGSYEQYF
TRBJ2-7	few	TRBV27	NA	TGTGCCAGCAGTTTTGTGCCCCTGAGCTCCTACGAGCAGTACTTC	CASSFVPLSSYEQYF
TRBJ1-3	NA	TRBV6-2/TRBV6-3	TRBD1	TGTGCCAGCAGCTTGACAGGGCGCGGAAACACCATATATTTT	CASSLTGRGNTIYF
TRBJ2-7	medium-sized	TRBV19	NA	TGTGCCAGTAGCCCGACCGGGACCGACGCCTACGAGCAGTACTTC	CASSPTGTDAYEQYF
TRBJ1-6	NA	TRBV28	TRBD1	TGTGCCAGCAGTTCTCCGACAGGGAGTTATTCACCCCTCCACTTT	CASSSPTGSYSPLHF
TRBJ2-1	once	TRBV19	TRBD2	TGTGCCAGTAGTATAGTGTCTCCGGTACTAGCGGTTGCCCCGGAGCAGTTCTTC	CASSIVSPVLAVAPEQFF
TRBJ2-1	NA	TRBV9	NA	TGTGCCAGCAGTCCCTCAGGTGGTCACTACAATGAGCAGTTCTTC	CASSPSGGHYNEQFF
TRBJ2-3	NA	TRBV15	NA	TGTGCCACCGGCAGAGATAATTGGGGTACCACAGATACACATTATTTT	CATGRDNWGTTDTHYF
TRBJ2-7	medium-sized	TRBV11-2	NA	TGTGCCAGCAGCTTAGCGGATTACGAGCAGTACTTC	CASSLADYEQYF
TRBJ2-5	NA	TRBV6-1	NA	TGTGCCAGCACCTCGATAGGACGAAAAGAGACCCAGTACTTC	CASTSIGRKETQYF
TRBJ1-1	many	TRBV18	NA	TGTGCCAGCCGAAGAGGCTCCACGAACACTGAAGCTTTCTTT	CASRRGSTNTEAFF
TRBJ2-1	NA	TRBV9	TRBD2	TGTGCCAGCAGCCCAGAGGTTACTAGCGGGGGTTCGGATGAGCAGTTCTTC	CASSPEVTSGGSDEQFF
TRBJ1-5	few	TRBV27	NA	TGTGCCAGCTCGTGGCAGGGTCGGGGCAATCAGCCCCAGCATTTT	CASSWQGRGNQPQHF
TRBJ2-5	NA	TRBV11-2	NA	TGTGCCAGCAGCGGAATCGGGGGGACCCAGTACTTC	CASSGIGGTQYF
TRBJ2-2	NA	TRBV6-2/TRBV6-3	NA	TGTGCCAGCAGTTACTCGACCACCTGGGAGCTGTTTTTT	CASSYSTTWELFF
TRBJ2-5	many	TRBV7-9	NA	TGTGCCAGCAGCCCTGCCTGGGGGGGCGACGGAGAGACCCAGTACTTC	CASSPAWGGDGETQYF
TRBJ2-6	NA	TRBV4-2	TRBD1	TGTGCCAGCAGCCCCCAGGGGGCCCGGATTCAGAGTTCTGGGGCCAACGTCCTGACTTTC	CASSPQGARIQSSGANVLTF
TRBJ1-6	many	TRBV6-4	NA	TGTGCCAGCAGTGACAGTGATAATTCACCCCTCCACTTT	CASSDSDNSPLHF
TRBJ2-2	NA	TRBV7-2	NA	TGTGCCAGCAGCTTAGGACTAGGAAGGACCGGGGAGCTGTTTTTT	CASSLGLGRTGELFF
TRBJ1-5	medium-sized	TRBV6-1	TRBD1	TGTGCCAGCAGCACTCTACCGGGACAGAAGAATCAGCCCCAGCATTTT	CASSTLPGQKNQPQHF
TRBJ1-2	medium-sized	TRBV6-5	TRBD1	TGTGCCAGCAGTTACTCGGGGACAGCGACTGGCTACACCTTC	CASSYSGTATGYTF